These 26 T cell receptor beta chains came from one sample sequenced in a study of blood T cell repertoires in COVID-19. Assay: immunoSEQ multiplex PCR; the TCRdb copy retains only in-frame clones and omits some. The sample includes about 220,000 clones, around 80% of them seen just once. The specimen was peripheral blood. These receptor sequences come from a man aged 50-60 years with active or convalescent COVID-19.

The chain is built from TRBV2 and TRBJ2-7, with a weak D call TRBD1 (6 bases). V was shortened by 6 bases and J by 1 base, with 13 bases between the two germline ends. The CDR3 spans 14 residues. Germline lookup yields CDR1 SNHLY and CDR2 FYNNEI. The CDR3 loop is CASRARTDSYEQYV. DNA for the CDR3: TGTGCCAGCAGAGCTCGGACAGATTCCTACGAGCAGTACGTC.

This clone has a single count. The chain is built from TRBV12-3 or TRBV12-4 and TRBJ2-5; a possible D gene is TRBD2 (5 bases). The CDR3 loop spans 13 amino acids. Trimming shortened V by 3 bases and J by 7 bases, and 12 bases separated the two germline ends. The CDR3 spells CASSLGGEGTQYF. CDR3 sequence (DNA): TGTGCCAGCAGTTTGGGCGGTGAGGGGACCCAGTACTTC.

The CDR3 DNA sequence: TGTGCCAGCAGTGGGGCTACCTTCGCTAGCGGAGCCAGGGAGCAGTACTTC. Amino acids: CASSGATFASGAREQYF. V usage is TRBV2 and J usage is TRBJ2-7; 7 bases align to TRBD2. Per germline, CDR1 SNHLY and CDR2 FYNNEI. The CDR3 sequence is 17 residues long. Germline trimming cut 4 bases from V and 7 bases from J; bases unmatched to any gene: 19.

The V call is TRBV27, the J call TRBJ1-1; D possibly corresponds to TRBD1 (6 bases). The CDR3 runs to 15 residues. Germline V lookup: CDR1 MNHEY, CDR2 SMNVEV (reference sequence). Trimming left V 5 bases short and J 4 bases short, with 17 bases between. The CDR3 reads CASSGYRAGGTEAFF. CDR3 coding DNA: TGTGCCAGCAGTGGTTACAGGGCGGGGGGCACTGAAGCTTTCTTT.

This sequence joins TRBV18 and TRBJ1-6, with TRBD1 matching 7 bases. V lost 6 bases and J lost 0; bases outside the gene matches: 14. The CDR3 length is 19 residues. CDR1 and CDR2 from the germline V gene are KGHSH and LQKENI. The CDR3 here is CASSPRHLTGSSYNSPLHF. The CDR3 region has the DNA TGTGCCAGCTCGCCTCGACACCTGACAGGGAGCTCCTATAATTCACCCCTCCACTTT.

The chain recombines TRBV28 with TRBJ1-5; weak D call: TRBD1 (6 bases). From germline, CDR1 is MDHEN and CDR2 SYDVKM. V was trimmed by 4 bases and J by 0 bases, leaving 16 bases between them. CDR3 length equals 17 residues. The CDR3 reads CASSSSFQGTSNQPQHF. For the CDR3, the DNA is TGTGCCAGCAGTTCCTCTTTCCAGGGGACTAGCAATCAGCCCCAGCATTTT.

This clone appeared once. This chain connects TRBV7-3 to TRBJ2-1; D is perhaps TRBD1 (6 bases). The CDR3 runs to 15 residues. Trimming stripped 5 bases from V and 0 bases from J, with 11 bases between. CDR1 and CDR2 (germline): SGHTA, FQGTGA. CDR3 residues: CASSKQGSSYNEQFF. In DNA form, the CDR3 reads TGTGCCAGCAGCAAACAGGGTAGCTCCTACAATGAGCAGTTCTTC.

J is TRBJ2-2 and V is TRBV19, with D possibly being TRBD1 (6 bases). Germline CDR1 LNHDA, CDR2 SQIVND (reference sequence). Between the trimmed V and J ends, which lost 4 bases and 2 bases, there was a span of 11 bases. The CDR3 totals 15 residues. CDR3 nucleotide sequence: TGTGCCAGTAGTAGACAGGTTGTTAACACCGGGGAGCTGTTTTTT. This codes for CASSRQVVNTGELFF.

The rearrangement uses TRBV5-6 and TRBJ1-5, with TRBD1 matching over 7 bases. The CDR3 is 18 amino acids. With 1 base clipped from V and 0 bases from J, the junction kept 10 bases outside the gene matches. Germline values: CDR1 SGHDT, CDR2 YYEEEE. The CDR3 nucleotides read TGTGCCAGCAGCTTGCTGGGACAGTCTATCTATAGCAATCAGCCCCAGCATTTT. Protein: CASSLLGQSIYSNQPQHF.

The V call is TRBV2, the J call TRBJ1-4, with D maybe TRBD1 (6 bases). The length of the CDR3 is 14 residues. Germline CDR1 is SNHLY and CDR2 is FYNNEI. V was shortened by 6 bases and J by 4 bases, with 12 bases between the two germline ends. CDR3 amino acids: CASRSTGNNEKLFF. CDR3 coding DNA: TGTGCCAGCAGGTCGACAGGAAATAATGAAAAACTGTTTTTT.

This chain connects TRBV12-3 or TRBV12-4 to TRBJ1-6, with TRBD1 as a possible D gene (6 bases). The CDR3 is made up of 13 amino acids. V was pared by 4 bases and J by 10 bases, with 11 bases between. The CDR3 region is CASSWERGSPLHF. CDR3 DNA sequence: TGTGCCAGCAGTTGGGAAAGGGGGTCACCCCTCCACTTT.

As for this clone: Additional DNA sequences in this sample encode the identical CDR3. The chain links TRBV20-1 to TRBJ1-1; no definite D call. Germline-derived CDR1 and CDR2 are DFQATT and SNEGSKA (reference sequence). The CDR3 sequence is 12 residues long. The V end was cut by 3 bases, the J end by 0 bases, with 5 bases between. The DNA of the CDR3 is TGCAGTGCTAGTCGCGTGAACACTGAAGCTTTCTTT. Its protein is CSASRVNTEAFF.

The chain is built from TRBV7-9 and TRBJ2-1, with TRBD2 matching over 7 bases. This CDR3 has 16 residues. V dropped 1 base and J dropped 8; count of bases not matched to a gene: 11. Germline loops: CDR1 SEHNR, CDR2 FQNEAQ (reference sequence). The CDR3 sequence: CASSLVGGRAGDEQFF. CDR3 DNA sequence: TGTGCCAGCAGCTTAGTCGGAGGGAGGGCCGGGGATGAGCAGTTCTTC.

This chain links TRBV6-5 with TRBJ2-7; TRBD2 aligns across 7 bases. The CDR3 contains 14 residues. Germline V CDR1 and CDR2: MNHEY, SVGAGI. The J segment lost 0 bases and the V segment lost 9 bases, leaving 8 bases of the junction unmatched. This chain's CDR3 is CASNRDYLSYEQYF. The CDR3 bases are TGTGCCAGTAACCGGGACTACCTCTCCTACGAGCAGTACTTC.

The chain employs TRBV6-5 and TRBJ1-1, with D unresolved. The V and J ends lost 4 bases and 6 bases respectively, with 6 bases between them. Germline CDR1 and CDR2: MNHEY and SVGAGI. The CDR3 is made up of 11 amino acids. The CDR3 DNA reads as TGTGCCAGCAGTTCCAATGCTGAAGCTTTCTTT. It translates to CASSSNAEAFF.

The chain links TRBV11-2 to TRBJ2-7, with D possibly matching TRBD1 (6 bases). CDR1 is SGHAT and CDR2 is FQNNGV in the germline V gene. The CDR3 has 15 residues. Trimming took 5 bases from V and 3 from J, leaving 17 bases between them. The CDR3 sequence is CASSHTGTNFYEQYV. The CDR3 DNA reads TGTGCCAGCAGCCACACCGGGACAAATTTCTACGAGCAGTACGTC.

V and J are TRBV6-5 and TRBJ2-2; D ambiguous. The CDR3 length is 14 residues. The germline V and J ends were trimmed by 6 bases and 6 bases, with 14 bases remaining between them. Germline-derived CDR1 and CDR2 are MNHEY and SVGAGI. CDR3 loop: CASRAPNVAGELFF. The CDR3 nucleotides are TGTGCCAGCAGGGCCCCGAATGTGGCCGGGGAGCTGTTTTTT.

The CDR3 DNA follows: TGTGCCAGCAGCTTAGAAAGGGGAGGTTCTGGAAATGAAAAACTGTTTTTT. This sequence encodes CASSLERGGSGNEKLFF. The V call is TRBV7-8, the J call TRBJ1-4; TRBD1 might be the D (5 bases). Germline V CDR1 and CDR2: SGHVS, FQNEAQ. Trimming cost V 1 base and J 5 bases, with 17 bases left between them. CDR3 length equals 17 residues.

The genes are TRBV11-3 and TRBJ2-7; D perhaps matches TRBD2 (6 bases). The CDR3 runs to 15 residues. Trimming removed 1 base at V and 6 bases at J, with 16 bases between. Germline V lookup: CDR1 SGHNT, CDR2 YENEEA. DNA of the CDR3: TGTGCCAGCAGCTTAGGATCCGGGGGAAGGGGCGAGCAGTACTTC. Translation: CASSLGSGGRGEQYF.

The chain employs TRBV27 and TRBJ2-3; 7 bases are a match to TRBD1. V trimming: 8 bases; J trimming: 5 bases; junction bases outside the gene matches: 7. The CDR3 consists of 13 residues. Germline CDR1 and CDR2: MNHEY and SMNVEV (reference sequence). CDR3 bases: TGTGCCAGCGGCCTCAACAGGGGAGATACGCAGTATTTT. Encoded protein: CASGLNRGDTQYF.

This CDR3 reads CASSQDQAYRGAKNIQYF. The CDR3 region has the DNA TGCGCCAGCAGCCAAGATCAGGCATATCGGGGGGCCAAAAACATTCAGTACTTC. The chain links TRBV4-1 to TRBJ2-4; D is possibly TRBD2 (6 bases). In germline, CDR1 is MGHRA, CDR2 YSYEKL. V dropped 0 bases and J dropped 1 base, with 16 bases sitting between them. This CDR3 is 18 amino acids long.

This clone was observed once. V and J are TRBV5-1 and TRBJ2-1, with TRBD2 matching over 12 bases. CDR3 length equals 15 residues. Germline V gene lookup returns CDR1 SGHRS and CDR2 YFSETQ. Trimming at V came to 0 bases and at J to 9 bases, leaving 4 bases not matched to a gene. The CDR3 protein is CASSLDTSGGFEQFF. As DNA, the CDR3 is TGCGCCAGCAGCTTGGATACTAGCGGGGGGTTTGAGCAGTTCTTC. The whole variable domain, filled in from reference TRBV5-1 and TRBJ2-1, reads KAGVTQTPRYLIKTRGQQVTLSCSPISGHRSVSWYQQTPGQGLQFLFEYFSETQRNKGNFPGRFSGRQFSNSRSEMNVSTLELGDSALYLCASSLDTSGGFEQFFGPGTRLTVL.

The rearrangement links TRBV7-3 to TRBJ2-3; 12 bases agree with TRBD2. The junction had 6 bases not matched to a gene; V was cut back by 0 bases and J by 5 bases. Germline CDR1 reads SGHTA; CDR2 reads FQGTGA. This CDR3 is built from 17 residues. The CDR3 region is CASSLTLAGGTVDTQYF. The CDR3, as DNA: TGTGCCAGCAGCTTAACTCTAGCGGGAGGGACCGTAGATACGCAGTATTTT.

The chain employs TRBV5-1 and TRBJ2-1, with 7 bases identical to TRBD2. The V segment lost 0 bases and the J segment 1 base; nucleotides outside the gene matches: 4. Germline CDR1 is SGHRS and CDR2 is YFSETQ. CDR3 size: 16 residues. CDR3 sequence (DNA): TGCGCCAGCAGCTTGGCTAACGGGAGGTCCTACAATGAGCAGTTCTTC. It translates to CASSLANGRSYNEQFF.

The V gene is TRBV28, the J gene TRBJ1-6, with unresolved D. CDR1 is MDHEN, CDR2 SYDVKM, per germline. This CDR3 region has 13 residues. The V and J ends lost 9 bases and 5 bases respectively, with 11 bases between them. The CDR3 spells CASRVGHNSPLHF. Here the CDR3 DNA reads TGTGCCAGTCGCGTGGGCCATAATTCACCCCTCCACTTT.

This chain connects TRBV2 to TRBJ2-7; perhaps TRBD2 as D (6 bases). This CDR3 contains 13 residues. V lost 6 bases to trimming and J lost 6 bases, with 15 bases between them. Germline assignment: CDR1 SNHLY and CDR2 FYNNEI. Here the CDR3 reads CASRGGAGSEQYV. CDR3 DNA: TGTGCCAGCAGGGGTGGGGCGGGGAGCGAGCAGTACGTC.